Included here is one T cell receptor (beta chain) sequence, with context. Other DNA sequences within the sample encode an identical CDR3. This specimen comes from a study of T cell responses to AZD1222 COVID-19 vaccine. Generated by immunoSEQ multiplex PCR, the TCRdb table keeps only in-frame clones and is missing some. This table holds 150,000 to 200,000 clones, approximately 93% found once. The CDR3 extends over 11 amino acids. Deletions cut 3 bases from V and 5 bases from J, with 4 bases between. Germline loops: CDR1 MNHNS, CDR2 SASEGT. This sequence joins TRBV6-1 and TRBJ1-1, with D uncertain. This TCR was recovered from an adult in good health. The sample was peripheral blood, taken on day 0 of AZD1222 vaccination. CDR3 protein: CASSDRTEAFF. The DNA of the CDR3 is TGTGCCAGCAGTGACAGGACTGAAGCTTTCTTT.